The subject of this entry is one TCR beta chain. Its antigen remains unknown. The PCR had 60 Vbeta and 13 Jbeta primers. Profiling relied on immunoSEQ multiplex PCR, and the TCRdb table lists in-frame clones only, not all of them. The sample shows about 220,000 clones, around 76% of them seen only once. The data stem from a study of cytomegalovirus exposure and HLA in healthy donors. General observations from the study: Investigators reported around 150 TCR beta chains as tied to cytomegalovirus. Later analysis showed most CMV-associated TCR beta chains appearing HLA-restricted.

The sequence was obtained from a man aged 18 to 29 in good health and CMV-seronegative. Source material: PBMCs.

The CDR3 DNA is TGTGCCAGCCAGTTCGGGGAGAACACTGAAGCTTTCTTT. Protein product: CASQFGENTEAFF. The rearrangement joins TRBV6-1 to TRBJ1-1, with D unresolved. V was clipped by 8 bases and J by 1 base, with 11 bases between them. The germline CDR1 and CDR2 sequences are MNHNS and SASEGT. This CDR3 comprises 13 residues.